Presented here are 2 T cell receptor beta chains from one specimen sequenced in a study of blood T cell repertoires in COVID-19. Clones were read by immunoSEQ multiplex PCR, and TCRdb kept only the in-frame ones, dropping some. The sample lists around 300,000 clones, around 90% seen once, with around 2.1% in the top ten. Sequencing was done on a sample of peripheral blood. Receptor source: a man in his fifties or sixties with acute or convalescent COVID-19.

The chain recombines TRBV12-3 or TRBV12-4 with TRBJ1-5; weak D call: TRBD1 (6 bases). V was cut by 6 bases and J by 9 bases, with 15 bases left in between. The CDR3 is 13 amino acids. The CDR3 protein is CASSRTGFGPQHF. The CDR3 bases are TGTGCCAGCAGCAGAACAGGGTTCGGGCCCCAGCATTTT.

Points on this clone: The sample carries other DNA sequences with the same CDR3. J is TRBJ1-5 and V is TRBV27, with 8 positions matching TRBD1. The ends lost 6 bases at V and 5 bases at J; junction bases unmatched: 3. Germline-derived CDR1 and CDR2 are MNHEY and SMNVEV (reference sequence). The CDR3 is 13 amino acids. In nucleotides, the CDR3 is TGTGCCAGCAGCCGGACAGGGTATCAGCCCCAGCATTTT. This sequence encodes CASSRTGYQPQHF.